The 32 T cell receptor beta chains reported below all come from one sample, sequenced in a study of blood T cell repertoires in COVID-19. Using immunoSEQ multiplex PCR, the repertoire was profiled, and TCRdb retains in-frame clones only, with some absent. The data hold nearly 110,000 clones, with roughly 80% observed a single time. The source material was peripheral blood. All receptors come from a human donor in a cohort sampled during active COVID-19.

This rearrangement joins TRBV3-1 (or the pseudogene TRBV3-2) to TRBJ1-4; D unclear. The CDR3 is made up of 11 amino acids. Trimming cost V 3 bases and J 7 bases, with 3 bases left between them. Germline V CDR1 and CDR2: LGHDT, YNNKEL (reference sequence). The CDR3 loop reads CASSQSEKLFF. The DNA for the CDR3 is TGTGCCAGCAGCCAGAGTGAAAAACTGTTTTTT.

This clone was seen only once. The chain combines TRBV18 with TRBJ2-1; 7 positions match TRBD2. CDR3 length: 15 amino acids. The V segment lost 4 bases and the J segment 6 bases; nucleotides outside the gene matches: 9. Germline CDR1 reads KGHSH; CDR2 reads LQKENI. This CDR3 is CASSLGLADINEQFF. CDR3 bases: TGTGCCAGCTCACTCGGCCTAGCGGACATCAATGAGCAGTTCTTC. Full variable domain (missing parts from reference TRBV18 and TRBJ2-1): NAGVMQNPRHLVRRRGQEARLRCSPMKGHSHVYWYRQLPEEGLKFMVYLQKENIIDESGMPKERFSAEFPKEGPSILRIQQVVRGDSAAYFCASSLGLADINEQFFGPGTRLTVL.

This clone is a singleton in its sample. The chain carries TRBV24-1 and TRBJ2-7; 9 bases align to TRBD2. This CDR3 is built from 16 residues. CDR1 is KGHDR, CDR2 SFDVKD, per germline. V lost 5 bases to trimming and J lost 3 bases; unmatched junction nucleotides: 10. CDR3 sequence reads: CATSAFGAGGGYEQYF. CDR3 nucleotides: TGTGCCACCAGTGCCTTCGGCGCGGGAGGGGGCTACGAGCAGTACTTC.

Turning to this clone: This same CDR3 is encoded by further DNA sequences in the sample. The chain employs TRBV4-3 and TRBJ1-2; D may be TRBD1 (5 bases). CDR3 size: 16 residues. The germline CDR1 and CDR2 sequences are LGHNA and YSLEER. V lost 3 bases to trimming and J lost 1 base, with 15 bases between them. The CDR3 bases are TGCGCCAGCAGCCAGGTACAATGGGACTATAACTATGGCTACACCTTC. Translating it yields CASSQVQWDYNYGYTF.

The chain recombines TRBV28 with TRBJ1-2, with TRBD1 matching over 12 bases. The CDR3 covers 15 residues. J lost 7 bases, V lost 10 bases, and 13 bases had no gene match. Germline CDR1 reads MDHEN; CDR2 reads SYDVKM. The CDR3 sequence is CATRGAGTGGFGYTF. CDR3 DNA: TGTGCCACTAGAGGCGCTGGGACAGGGGGCTTTGGCTACACCTTC.

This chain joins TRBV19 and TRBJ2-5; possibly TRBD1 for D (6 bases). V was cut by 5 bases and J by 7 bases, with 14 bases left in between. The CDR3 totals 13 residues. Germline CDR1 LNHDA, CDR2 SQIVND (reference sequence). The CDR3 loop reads CASSRGQQGTQYF. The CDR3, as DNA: TGTGCCAGTAGTCGAGGCCAACAGGGGACCCAGTACTTC.

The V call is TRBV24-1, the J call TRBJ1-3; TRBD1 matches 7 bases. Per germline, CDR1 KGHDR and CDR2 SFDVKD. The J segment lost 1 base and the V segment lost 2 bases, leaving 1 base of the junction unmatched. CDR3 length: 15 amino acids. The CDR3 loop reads CATSDSTGSGNTIYF. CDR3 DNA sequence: TGTGCCACCAGTGATTCGACAGGGTCTGGAAACACCATATATTTT.

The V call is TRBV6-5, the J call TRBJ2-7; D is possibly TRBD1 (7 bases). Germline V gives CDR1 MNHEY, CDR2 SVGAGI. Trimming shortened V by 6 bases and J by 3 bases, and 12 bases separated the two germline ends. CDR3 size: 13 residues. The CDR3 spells CASRAGQNYEQYF. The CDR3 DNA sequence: TGTGCCAGCAGGGCGGGACAGAACTACGAGCAGTACTTC.

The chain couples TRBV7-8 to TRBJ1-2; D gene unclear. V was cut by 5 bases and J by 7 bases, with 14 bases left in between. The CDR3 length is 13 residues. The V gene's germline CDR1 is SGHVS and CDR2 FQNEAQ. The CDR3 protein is CASSLRPAGGYTF. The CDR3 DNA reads TGTGCCAGCAGCCTGCGGCCTGCGGGTGGCTACACCTTC.

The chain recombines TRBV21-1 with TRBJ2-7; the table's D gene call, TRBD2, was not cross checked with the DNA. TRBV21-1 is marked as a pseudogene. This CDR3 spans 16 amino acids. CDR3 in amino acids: CASSTGLAGMQNEQYF. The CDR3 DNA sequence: TGTGCCAGCAGCACCGGACTAGCGGGAATGCAAAACGAGCAGTACTTC.

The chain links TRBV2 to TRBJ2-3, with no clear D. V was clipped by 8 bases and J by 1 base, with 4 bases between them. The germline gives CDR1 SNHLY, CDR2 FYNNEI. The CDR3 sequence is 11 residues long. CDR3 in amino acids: CASYGTDTQYF. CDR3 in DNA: TGTGCCAGCTATGGCACAGATACGCAGTATTTT.

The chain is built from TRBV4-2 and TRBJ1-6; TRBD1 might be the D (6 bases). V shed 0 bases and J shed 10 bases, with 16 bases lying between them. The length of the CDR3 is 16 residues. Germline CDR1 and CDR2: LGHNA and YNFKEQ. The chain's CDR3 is CASSQELAGGRSPLHF. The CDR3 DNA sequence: TGTGCCAGCAGCCAAGAATTAGCGGGGGGCAGGTCACCCCTCCACTTT.

The CDR3 loop is CASSRTTSGRITDTQYF. CDR3 in DNA: TGTGCCAGCAGCCGGACGACTAGCGGGAGAATCACAGATACGCAGTATTTT. The chain joins TRBV7-2 to TRBJ2-3; 12 bases fit TRBD2. Losses at the gene ends were 5 bases for V and 2 bases for J; bases not matched to a gene: 8. Per germline, CDR1 SGHTA and CDR2 FQGNSA. This CDR3 region has 17 residues.

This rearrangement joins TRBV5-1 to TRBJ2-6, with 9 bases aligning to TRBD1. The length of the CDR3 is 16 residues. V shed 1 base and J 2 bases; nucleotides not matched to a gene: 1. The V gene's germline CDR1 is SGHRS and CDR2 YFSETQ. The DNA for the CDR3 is TGCGCCAGCAGCTTGACAGGGGGCGCTGGGGCCAACGTCCTGACTTTC. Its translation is CASSLTGGAGANVLTF.

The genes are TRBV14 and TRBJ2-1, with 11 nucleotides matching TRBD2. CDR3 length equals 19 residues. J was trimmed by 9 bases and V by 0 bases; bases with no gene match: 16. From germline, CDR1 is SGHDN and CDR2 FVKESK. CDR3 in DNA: TGTGCCAGCAGCCAAGATCGTCCAGTGGGTAGCGGGAGGGCCAGTGAGCAGTTCTTC. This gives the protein CASSQDRPVGSGRASEQFF.

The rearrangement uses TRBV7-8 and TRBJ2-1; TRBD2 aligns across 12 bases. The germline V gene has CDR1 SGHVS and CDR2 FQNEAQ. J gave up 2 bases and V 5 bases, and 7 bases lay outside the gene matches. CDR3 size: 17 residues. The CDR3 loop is CASSAQGLAGTYNEQFF. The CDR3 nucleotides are TGTGCCAGCAGCGCACAAGGACTAGCGGGAACCTACAATGAGCAGTTCTTC. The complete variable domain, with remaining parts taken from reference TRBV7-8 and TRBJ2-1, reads GAGVSQSPRYKVAKRGQDVALRCDPISGHVSLFWYQQALGQGPEFLTYFQNEAQLDKSGLPSDRFFAERPEGSVSTLKIQRTQQEDSAVYLCASSAQGLAGTYNEQFFGPGTRLTVL.

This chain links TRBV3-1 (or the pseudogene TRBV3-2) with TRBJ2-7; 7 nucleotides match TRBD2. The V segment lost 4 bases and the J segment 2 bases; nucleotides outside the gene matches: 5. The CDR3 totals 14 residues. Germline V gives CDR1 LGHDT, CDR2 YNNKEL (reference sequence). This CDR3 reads CASSPTREAYEQYV. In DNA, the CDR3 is TGTGCCAGCAGCCCGACACGGGAGGCCTACGAGCAGTACGTC.

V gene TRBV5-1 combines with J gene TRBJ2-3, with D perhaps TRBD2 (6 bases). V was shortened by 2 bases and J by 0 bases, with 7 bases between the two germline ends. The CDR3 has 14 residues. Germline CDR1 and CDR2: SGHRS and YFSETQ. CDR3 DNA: TGCGCCAGCAGCTTACGGGGGAGCACAGATACGCAGTATTTT. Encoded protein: CASSLRGSTDTQYF.

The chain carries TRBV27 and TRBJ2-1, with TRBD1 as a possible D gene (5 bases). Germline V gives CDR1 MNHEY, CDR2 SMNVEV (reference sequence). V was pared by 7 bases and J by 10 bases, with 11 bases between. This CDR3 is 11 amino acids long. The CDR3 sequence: CASKDSGEQFF. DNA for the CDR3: TGTGCCAGCAAAGATTCAGGGGAGCAGTTCTTC.

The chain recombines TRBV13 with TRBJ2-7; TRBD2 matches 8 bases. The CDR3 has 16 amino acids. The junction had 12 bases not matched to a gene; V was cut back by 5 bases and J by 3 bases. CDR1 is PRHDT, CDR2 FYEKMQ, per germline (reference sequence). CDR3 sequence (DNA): TGTGCCAGCAGCCTCATTGGCGGGAGGACAATCTACGAGCAGTACTTC. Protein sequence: CASSLIGGRTIYEQYF.

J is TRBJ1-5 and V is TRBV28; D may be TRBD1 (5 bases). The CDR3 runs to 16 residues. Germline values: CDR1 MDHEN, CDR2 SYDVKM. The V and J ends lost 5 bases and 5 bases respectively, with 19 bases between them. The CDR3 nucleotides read TGTGCCAGCAGTGCTAGATGGGCAGGGTATCATCAGCCCCAGCATTTT. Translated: CASSARWAGYHQPQHF.

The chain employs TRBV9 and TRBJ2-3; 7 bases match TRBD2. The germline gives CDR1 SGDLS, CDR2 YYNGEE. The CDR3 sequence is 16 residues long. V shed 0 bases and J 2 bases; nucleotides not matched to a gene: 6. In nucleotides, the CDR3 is TGTGCCAGCAGCGTAGAGGGGAGGGCATCCACAGATACGCAGTATTTT. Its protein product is CASSVEGRASTDTQYF.

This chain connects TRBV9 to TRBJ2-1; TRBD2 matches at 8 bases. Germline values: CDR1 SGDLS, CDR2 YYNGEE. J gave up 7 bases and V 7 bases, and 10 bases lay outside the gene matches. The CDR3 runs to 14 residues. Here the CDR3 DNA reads TGTGCCAGCGAACGGAGCGGGAGATTTAATGAGCAGTTCTTC. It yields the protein CASERSGRFNEQFF.

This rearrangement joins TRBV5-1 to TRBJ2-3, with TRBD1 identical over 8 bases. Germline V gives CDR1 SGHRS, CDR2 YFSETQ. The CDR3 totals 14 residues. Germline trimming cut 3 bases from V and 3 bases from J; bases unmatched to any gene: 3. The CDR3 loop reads CASSSGQATDTQYF. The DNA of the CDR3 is TGCGCCAGCAGCTCGGGACAGGCGACAGATACGCAGTATTTT.

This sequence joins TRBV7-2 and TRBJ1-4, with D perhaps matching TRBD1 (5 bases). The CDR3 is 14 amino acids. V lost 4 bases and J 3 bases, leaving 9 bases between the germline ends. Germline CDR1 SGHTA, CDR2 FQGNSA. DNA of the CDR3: TGTGCCAGCAGCTCACAGGTCTCTAATGAAAAACTGTTTTTT. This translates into CASSSQVSNEKLFF.

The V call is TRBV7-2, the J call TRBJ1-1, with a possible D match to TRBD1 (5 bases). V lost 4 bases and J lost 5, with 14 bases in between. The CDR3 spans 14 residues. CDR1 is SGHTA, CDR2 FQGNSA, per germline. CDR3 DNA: TGTGCCAGCAGCTCATCGGACATGGGGACTGAAGCTTTCTTT. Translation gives CASSSSDMGTEAFF.

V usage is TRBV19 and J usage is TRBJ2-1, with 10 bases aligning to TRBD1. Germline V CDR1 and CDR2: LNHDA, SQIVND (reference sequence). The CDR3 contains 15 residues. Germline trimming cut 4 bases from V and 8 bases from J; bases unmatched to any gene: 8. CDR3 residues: CASSTSGTGVHEQFF. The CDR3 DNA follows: TGTGCCAGTAGTACCTCCGGGACAGGGGTGCATGAGCAGTTCTTC.

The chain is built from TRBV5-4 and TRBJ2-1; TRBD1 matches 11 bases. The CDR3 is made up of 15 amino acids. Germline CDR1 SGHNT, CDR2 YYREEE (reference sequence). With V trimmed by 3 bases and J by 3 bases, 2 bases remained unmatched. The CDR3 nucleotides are TGTGCCAGCAGCTGGGGGACAGGGGGCTACAATGAGCAGTTCTTC. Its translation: CASSWGTGGYNEQFF.

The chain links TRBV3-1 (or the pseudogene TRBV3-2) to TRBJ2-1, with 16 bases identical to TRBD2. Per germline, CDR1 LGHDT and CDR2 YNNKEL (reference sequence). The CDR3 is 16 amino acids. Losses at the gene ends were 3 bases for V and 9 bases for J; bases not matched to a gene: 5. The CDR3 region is CASSQGLAGGSREQFF. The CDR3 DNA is TGTGCCAGCAGCCAGGGACTAGCGGGAGGGTCGCGTGAGCAGTTCTTC.

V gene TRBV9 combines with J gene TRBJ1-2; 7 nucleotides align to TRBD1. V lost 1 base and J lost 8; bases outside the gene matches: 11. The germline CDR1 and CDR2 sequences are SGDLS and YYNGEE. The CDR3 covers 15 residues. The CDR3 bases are TGTGCCAGCAGCGTACAGGGGACAGACCTAACGGGCTACACCTTC. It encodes CASSVQGTDLTGYTF.

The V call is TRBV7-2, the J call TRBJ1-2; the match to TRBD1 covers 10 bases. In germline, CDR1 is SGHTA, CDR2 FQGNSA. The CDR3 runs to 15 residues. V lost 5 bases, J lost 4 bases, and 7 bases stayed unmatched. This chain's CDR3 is CASSVGTGVSYGYTF. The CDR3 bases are TGTGCCAGCAGCGTAGGGACAGGGGTTAGCTATGGCTACACCTTC.

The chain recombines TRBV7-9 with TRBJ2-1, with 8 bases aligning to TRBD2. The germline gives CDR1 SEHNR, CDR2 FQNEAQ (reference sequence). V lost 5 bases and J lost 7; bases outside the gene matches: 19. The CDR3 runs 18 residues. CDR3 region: CASSRPSQRLATWNEQFF. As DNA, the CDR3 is TGTGCCAGCAGCCGCCCAAGCCAGAGACTAGCGACCTGGAATGAGCAGTTCTTC.